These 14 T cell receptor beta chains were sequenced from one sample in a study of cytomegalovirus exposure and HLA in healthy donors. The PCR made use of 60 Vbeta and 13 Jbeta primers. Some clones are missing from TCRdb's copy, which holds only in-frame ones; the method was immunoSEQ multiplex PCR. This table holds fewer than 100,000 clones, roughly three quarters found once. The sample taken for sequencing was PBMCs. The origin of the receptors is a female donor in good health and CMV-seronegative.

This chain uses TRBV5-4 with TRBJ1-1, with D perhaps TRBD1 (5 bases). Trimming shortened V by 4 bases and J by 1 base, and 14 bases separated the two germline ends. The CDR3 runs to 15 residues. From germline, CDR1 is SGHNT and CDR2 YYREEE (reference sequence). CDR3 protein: CASSPGGVGNTEAFF. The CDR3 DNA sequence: TGTGCCAGCAGCCCGGGGGGGGTAGGGAACACTGAAGCTTTCTTT.

CDR3 nucleotides: TGCGCCAGCAGCGGATTCGGAGGGACGGCCTCTGGGGCCAACGTCCTGACTTTC. This encodes CASSGFGGTASGANVLTF. The gene calls are TRBV5-1 and TRBJ2-6; D might be TRBD2 (6 bases). Between the trimmed V and J ends, which lost 4 bases and 0 bases, there was a span of 17 bases. Germline CDR1 reads SGHRS; CDR2 reads YFSETQ. This CDR3 is 18 amino acids long.

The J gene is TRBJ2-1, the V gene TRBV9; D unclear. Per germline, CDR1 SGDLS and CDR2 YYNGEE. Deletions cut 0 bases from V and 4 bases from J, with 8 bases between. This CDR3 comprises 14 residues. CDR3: CASSVVAVYNEQFF. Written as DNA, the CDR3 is TGTGCCAGCAGCGTAGTGGCAGTTTACAATGAGCAGTTCTTC.

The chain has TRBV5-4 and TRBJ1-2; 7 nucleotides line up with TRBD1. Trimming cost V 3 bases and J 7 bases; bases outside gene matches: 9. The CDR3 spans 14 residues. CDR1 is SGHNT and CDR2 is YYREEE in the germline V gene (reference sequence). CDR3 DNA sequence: TGTGCCAGCAGCTCGCCGGGACAGATGGCTGGCTACACCTTC. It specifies CASSSPGQMAGYTF.

This CDR3 reads CASRGFGTEAFF. For the CDR3, the DNA is TGTGCCAGCCGGGGGTTCGGCACTGAAGCTTTCTTT. V is TRBV28 and J is TRBJ1-1, with a tentative D call TRBD1 (5 bases). The CDR3 spans 12 residues. Looked up from germline, CDR1 is MDHEN and CDR2 is SYDVKM. V lost 8 bases to trimming and J lost 4 bases, with 11 bases between them.

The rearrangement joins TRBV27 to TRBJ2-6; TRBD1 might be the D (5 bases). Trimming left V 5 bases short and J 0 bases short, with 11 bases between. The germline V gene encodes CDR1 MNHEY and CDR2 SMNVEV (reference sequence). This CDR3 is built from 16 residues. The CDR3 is CASSTRVPSGANVLTF. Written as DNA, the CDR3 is TGTGCCAGCAGTACCAGGGTCCCCTCTGGGGCCAACGTCCTGACTTTC.

The CDR3 protein is CASSFLGGRTEAFF. The CDR3 DNA reads as TGCGCCAGCAGCTTCCTAGGGGGTAGGACTGAAGCTTTCTTT. The rearrangement joins TRBV5-1 to TRBJ1-1, with a possible D match to TRBD1 (6 bases). The CDR3 extends over 14 amino acids. Germline V gene data show CDR1 as SGHRS and CDR2 as YFSETQ. Trimming stripped 2 bases from V and 5 bases from J, with 13 bases between.

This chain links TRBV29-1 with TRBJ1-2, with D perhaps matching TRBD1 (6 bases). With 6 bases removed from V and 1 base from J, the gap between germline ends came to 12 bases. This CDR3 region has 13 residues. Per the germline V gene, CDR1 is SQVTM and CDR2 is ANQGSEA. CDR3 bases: TGCAGCGTCCAGGGGCTACTTAACTATGGCTACACCTTC. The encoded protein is CSVQGLLNYGYTF.

The CDR3 DNA is TGCGCCAGCAGCTCGGGCCGGACTAGCGGGGGGACGGTCTACGAGCAGTACTTC. Residues: CASSSGRTSGGTVYEQYF. The chain joins TRBV5-1 to TRBJ2-7; 14 nucleotides agree with TRBD2. Germline V gene sequence: CDR1 SGHRS, CDR2 YFSETQ. V was clipped by 3 bases and J by 3 bases; unmatched bases: 11. This CDR3 region has 18 residues.

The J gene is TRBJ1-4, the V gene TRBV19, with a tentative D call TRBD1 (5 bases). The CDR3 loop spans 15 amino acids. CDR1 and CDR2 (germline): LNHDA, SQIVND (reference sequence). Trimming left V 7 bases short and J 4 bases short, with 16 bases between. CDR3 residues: CASTPRQKFNEKLFF. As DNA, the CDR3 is TGTGCCAGTACCCCACGACAGAAGTTTAATGAAAAACTGTTTTTT.

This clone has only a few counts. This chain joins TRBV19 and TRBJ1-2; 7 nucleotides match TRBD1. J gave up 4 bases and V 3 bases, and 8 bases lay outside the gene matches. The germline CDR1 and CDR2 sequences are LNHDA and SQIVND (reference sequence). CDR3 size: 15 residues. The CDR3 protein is CASSMTGSLGYGYTF. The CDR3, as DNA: TGTGCCAGTAGTATGACAGGGAGTCTTGGCTATGGCTACACCTTC.

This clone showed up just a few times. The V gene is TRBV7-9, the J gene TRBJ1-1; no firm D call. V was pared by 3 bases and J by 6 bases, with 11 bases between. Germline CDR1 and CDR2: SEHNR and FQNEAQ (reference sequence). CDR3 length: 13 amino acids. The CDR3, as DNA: TGTGCCAGCAGCTTGCCCGGTGATCCTGAAGCTTTCTTT. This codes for CASSLPGDPEAFF. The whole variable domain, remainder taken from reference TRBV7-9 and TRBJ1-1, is DTGVSQNPRHKITKRGQNVTFRCDPISEHNRLYWYRQTLGQGPEFLTYFQNEAQLEKSRLLSDRFSAERPKGSFSTLEIQRTEQGDSAMYLCASSLPGDPEAFFGQGTRLTVV.

CDR3 sequence (DNA): TGTGCCAGCAGCTTAGCTGGGACAGGCAATCAGCCCCAGCATTTT. This translates into CASSLAGTGNQPQHF. This chain uses TRBV11-2 with TRBJ1-5; the match to TRBD1 covers 7 bases. The CDR3 has 15 amino acids. The germline V gene has CDR1 SGHAT and CDR2 FQNNGV. J was trimmed by 2 bases and V by 1 base; bases with no gene match: 2.

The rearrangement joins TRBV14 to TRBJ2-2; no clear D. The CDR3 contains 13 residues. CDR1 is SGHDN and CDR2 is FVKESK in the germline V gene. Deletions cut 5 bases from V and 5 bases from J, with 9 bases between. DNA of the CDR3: TGTGCCAGCAGCGAGCTCGGGACCGGGGAGCTGTTTTTT. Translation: CASSELGTGELFF.